Sequencing of this T cell receptor (beta chain) was carried out in a study of identical twins. Study-wide points: Conclusions were based on cross-sectional statistical analysis, without following the same donors. Twin-shared out-of-frame alpha sequences showed excess low generation probability. Insertion counts were lower in abundant cord blood beta clonotypes, a trend that memory repertoires did not show.

This clonotype has ten or more counts. The antigen is undetermined. After template switching added a universal primer site, the resulting cDNA carried unique molecular identifiers. TCRdb fed the 5' RACE reads into MiXCR, producing one record per CDR3 protein. The sample carries about 570,000 distinct CDR3 sequences, 9.6% recorded once. These data were also reused for a study on yellow fever vaccine responses in identical twins.

Sample: PBMCs. The sequence was obtained from a woman aged 18-29 years in good health.

CDR3 residues: CASSQEGYSSNEQFF. CDR3 sequence (DNA): TGCGCCAGCAGCCAAGAGGGATATTCGTCCAATGAGCAGTTCTTC. The chain employs TRBV4-3 and TRBJ2-1; D is unresolved. Germline assignment: CDR1 LGHNA and CDR2 YSLEER. CDR3 length: 15 amino acids. Trimming removed 0 bases at V and 6 bases at J, with 12 bases between.